This entry features one T cell receptor beta chain sequence. This record belongs to a study of CD8+ T cells in alopecia areata. The CDR3 loop spans 13 amino acids. With 0 bases removed from V and 8 bases from J, the gap between germline ends came to 6 bases. The V gene's germline CDR1 is SGHRS and CDR2 YFSETQ. Specified treatment: oral pan-JAK inhibitor, 5-10 mg twice daily. Reverse transcribed after extraction, RNA yielded cDNA as the sequencing template. Here immunoSEQ multiplex PCR was the method, and the copy in TCRdb shows in-frame clones only, minus some. The sample lists about 220,000 clones; more than 45% were seen once.

The gene calls are TRBV5-1 and TRBJ1-6; no clear D gene. The sequence came from a human donor with alopecia areata. The input for sequencing was CD4+ T cells sorted from blood, taken at week 4, from a patient treated with tofacitinib. The CDR3 loop reads CASSLGQDSPLHF. DNA of the CDR3: TGCGCCAGCAGCTTGGGGCAGGATTCACCCCTCCACTTT.